This entry features one T cell receptor (beta chain) sequence. The data belong to a study of blood T cell repertoires in COVID-19. About the study: PBMCs, B-cell-depleted T cells, or T cells were the source of the cDNA or gDNA that made up the material.

V lost 5 bases to trimming and J lost 4 bases; unmatched junction nucleotides: 8. The CDR3 extends over 15 amino acids. In germline, CDR1 is SEHNR, CDR2 FQNEAQ (reference sequence). The assay was immunoSEQ multiplex PCR, and TCRdb's table has in-frame clones only and misses some. The sample has over 25,000 clones; 80% to 90% are singletons. This receptor was obtained from a human donor in a cohort sampled during active COVID-19. The donor label of this sample is uncertain. Source material: peripheral blood. The chain employs TRBV7-9 and TRBJ2-3; TRBD2 matches 8 bases. The CDR3 spells CASSQASGGPDTQYF. The CDR3 DNA reads TGTGCCAGCAGCCAAGCGAGCGGGGGCCCAGATACGCAGTATTTT.